This T cell receptor beta chain was captured by sequencing in a study of T cell repertoires in cytomegalovirus infection (dated by TCRdb to between 2019 and 2020). General notes on the study: Donor HLA type was relevant to the analysis, because carriage of CMV infection together with the matching HLA type was indicated by public TCR beta signatures.

For sequencing, an Illumina HiSeq 1500 was employed. TCRdb passed the public sequencing reads through fastp at Q25 and MiXCR, retaining productive beta sequences. A single entry per CDR3 protein holds the most common genes and DNA from its merged rows. This sample lists 150,000 or so distinct CDR3 sequences; about 6.3% were detected once. The ten largest make up 15% to 20% of the sample. This clonotype was picked up many times. Its recognized antigen is unknown. One base away there is no much larger clone; base qualities are not given. Beyond this particular receptor, the publication reports: The ex vivo response was dominated by HLA-C-restricted CMV-specific TCR beta clonotypes, which also provided the single most frequent clonotype in two of eight donors. In both this cohort and an independent cohort of 350 to 400 donors, the cumulative frequency of public TCR beta family members distinguished carriers of CMV infection plus the relevant HLA type.

According to the germline V gene, CDR1 reads MDHEN and CDR2 reads SYDVKM. The CDR3 runs 14 residues from the cysteine to the phenylalanine. The DNA shown is the 42-base CDR3, in frame from base 1. Relative to germline, V is missing 6 bases and J is missing 4 bases, with 6 bases of the junction outside any gene match. Sequences were obtained from PBMCs. This chain is built from TRBV28 and TRBJ1-3, and 7 junction bases match TRBD1. This TCR came from a human donor in good health (CMV status not recorded). Some clones in this sample may be carry-over from other donors' samples. The CDR3 protein sequence reads: CASRDRVVGNTIYF. The DNA sequence reads TGTGCCAGCAGAGACAGGGTCGTCGGAAACACCATATATTTT.